This T cell receptor (beta chain) came from a study of blood T cell repertoires in COVID-19 (dated by TCRdb to 2019 to 2021). Background for the entire study: The collaborator samples originated in the United States, Italy and Spain and spanned the acute and convalescent phases of COVID-19. The prospective study material was composed of cDNA or gDNA derived from T cells, B-cell-depleted T cells, or PBMCs. The dataset comprised deeply sampled blood TCRbeta repertoires from subjects exposed to, actively infected with, or recovered from COVID-19. The repertoires were released in a freely available public database intended as a resource for research on the immune response to SARS-CoV-2. The samples were drawn from the first 160 participants of the ongoing ImmuneRACE study and from 1,254 subjects provided by 6 global collaborators. The sample metadata nearly always contained a de-identified subject ID, COVID-19 status, age in years and sex. Where available, HLA class I and class II types were obtained from metadata supplied by the sample provider rather than from assay-based typing.

Comment on this clone: This receptor's antigen is unknown. Per-nucleotide qualities are absent, and no much larger clonotype sits a single base away.

As encoded in the germline V gene, CDR1 is MDHEN while CDR2 is SYDVKM. Inclusive of the bounding cysteine and phenylalanine, the CDR3 is 14 residues long. Left in the record is the CDR3 DNA by itself, 42 bases read in frame from the first base. Trimming removed 3 bases from V and 5 bases from J, leaving 13 bases between the germline ends. TCRbeta CDR3 regions were amplified from genomic DNA using the immunoSEQ Assay, a bias-controlled multiplex PCR. Per the original workflow: Within the assay, amplification of reference gene primers was used to estimate how many nucleated cells each sample contained. To quantify the absolute abundance of each unique TCRbeta CDR3 rearrangement, sequence reads were collapsed and filtered. Productive Simpson clonality was computed per sample as the square root of Simpson's diversity index over productive rearrangements. The source is immuneACCESS, and TCRdb retained only in-frame sequences with V and J called. Part of the clones is not carried over; for the studies checked, unresolved V genes explain less than half of this, and the remainder is unexplained. V and J calls and clone size are copied from that table; D and trimming were computed from the DNA. The sample yields 200,000 or so clones; approximately 90% were counted once. Of the sample, around 0.85% is held by the ten largest clones.

In Seattle, one collaborating source enrolled patients while the infection was active and tracked those patients longitudinally over the course of disease. The collaborating institutions used their own protocols to collect whole blood in K2EDTA tubes. For TCRbeta analysis, collaborators shipped samples as frozen whole blood, isolated PBMCs, or DNA extracted from either of those sample types. Overall study outcomes, separate from this receptor: The amount of clinical and demographic metadata varied by source and participant and was provided uncurated.

The specimen was peripheral blood. The sequence derives from a man in his fifties or sixties with COVID-19, enrolled during active disease. The chain joins TRBV28 to TRBJ1-1, with a weak D call of TRBD1 (5 bases match). CDR3 region: CASSLGLTATEAFF. The DNA is TGTGCCAGCAGTTTGGGTCTGACAGCGACTGAAGCTTTCTTT.